These 11 T cell receptor beta chains were sequenced from one sample in a study of Tregs in tolerant kidney transplant recipients. TCRdb's copy holds only in-frame clones and misses some; the assay was immunoSEQ multiplex PCR. There are about 52,000 clones in the sample, with under 0.9% held by the top ten. The sequencing used CD4+ T cells from blood, collected before the transplant. These receptors all stem from a human donor who received a combined kidney and bone marrow transplant.

Points on this clone: With the read ending 3 residues before the CDR3 end, the germline J gene is used to fill in that end. This chain uses TRBV18 with TRBJ2-7; D is perhaps TRBD1 (6 bases). This CDR3 is built from 14 residues. The germline V and J ends were trimmed by 2 bases and 5 bases, with 13 bases remaining between them. Per germline, CDR1 KGHSH and CDR2 LQKENI. The CDR3 is CASSPSQGTNEQYF. The CDR3 DNA, read in part, is TGTGCCAGCTCACCATCGCAGGGGACCAACGAG.

Comments on this clone: The CDR3 extends 3 residues past the end of the read, so its final part is completed from the germline J gene. The chain couples TRBV6-2 or TRBV6-3 to TRBJ2-5; no reliable D call. This CDR3 is built from 12 residues. Germline CDR1 is MNHEY and CDR2 is SVGEGT. V lost 5 bases and J lost 4, with 8 bases in between. CDR3 sequence: CASSLLGETQYF. Partial CDR3 DNA: TGTGCCAGCAGTCTCCTAGGAGAGACC.

Details on this clone: The sequenced fragment ends 3 residues before the CDR3 boundary, so the rest is inferred from the germline J gene. The V call is TRBV2, the J call TRBJ1-1, with 7 bases matching TRBD1. CDR1 and CDR2 (germline): SNHLY, FYNNEI. CDR3 size: 14 residues. V gave up 6 bases and J gave up 6 bases; unmatched junction bases: 10. CDR3 amino acids: CASSADRAGSEAFF. Partial CDR3 DNA: TGTGCCAGCAGCGCCGACAGGGCGGGTTCTGAA.

Of note for this clone: With the read ending 3 residues before the CDR3 end, the germline J gene is used to fill in that end. This chain joins TRBV7-9 and TRBJ2-3, with D perhaps given as TRBD1 or TRBD2 (5 bases each). The length of the CDR3 is 14 residues. V dropped 1 base and J dropped 4 bases, with 9 bases sitting between them. The germline V gene has CDR1 SEHNR and CDR2 FQNEAQ (reference sequence). The CDR3 bases that were read are TGTGCCAGCAGCTTAGGAGGGGTTGCAGATACG. Amino acids: CASSLGGVADT. The CDR3 reads in full as CASSLGGVADTQYF.

The CDR3 DNA, read in part, is TGTGCCAGCATCGAACAACGGGGGTTGGAGACC. It yields the protein CASIEQRGLET. The entire CDR3 protein is CASIEQRGLETQYF. This chain links TRBV6-2 or TRBV6-3 with TRBJ2-5; maybe TRBD2 (6 bases). The CDR3 is cut off 3 residues early in the read; its end comes from the germline J gene. From germline, CDR1 is MNHEY and CDR2 SVGEGT. With 7 bases removed from V and 5 bases from J, the gap between germline ends came to 17 bases. The CDR3 runs 14 residues.

CDR3 DNA (partial): TGCGCCAGCAGCTTGCTCTATAATTCACCC. As protein: CASSLLYNSP. The full CDR3 protein reads CASSLLYNSPLHF. The rearrangement joins TRBV5-1 to TRBJ1-6; D gene ambiguous. With the read ending 3 residues before the CDR3 end, the germline J gene is used to fill in that end. This CDR3 has 13 residues. V was clipped by 1 base and J by 3 bases, with 2 bases between them. Germline CDR1 reads SGHRS; CDR2 reads YFSETQ.

About this clone itself: Mismatch with germline at one junction end may stem from a read error. The read halts 3 residues ahead of the CDR3 end, with the missing end drawn from the germline J gene. The chain is built from TRBV4-2 and TRBJ2-5; weak D call: TRBD1 (6 bases). The germline V gene has CDR1 LGHNA and CDR2 YNFKEQ. There are 17 residues in the CDR3. CDR3 bases read: TGCGCCAGCAGCCAAGGGCAGGGGCTGGGGTACCAAGAGACC. Translation: CASSQGQGLGYQET. The whole CDR3 is CASSQGQGLGYQETQYF.

Incomplete CDR3 DNA: TGTGCCAGCTCACCACCAGAGGGGGAGAACACAGATACG. This encodes CASSPPEGENTDT. The whole CDR3 sequence reads CASSPPEGENTDTQYF. V gene TRBV18 combines with J gene TRBJ2-3; weak D call: TRBD1 (6 bases). The CDR3 end is not reached by the read, which stops 3 residues before it; the germline J gene fills it in. Per germline, CDR1 KGHSH and CDR2 LQKENI. There are 16 residues in the CDR3. Trimming shortened V by 0 bases and J by 2 bases, and 12 bases separated the two germline ends.

On this clone: The read finishes 3 residues shy of the CDR3 end, and the germline J gene is used to complete it. V usage is TRBV5-1 and J usage is TRBJ2-1, with 11 bases that match TRBD2. The CDR3 has 16 residues. V lost 4 bases to trimming and J lost 8 bases; unmatched junction nucleotides: 11. The V gene's germline CDR1 is SGHRS and CDR2 YFSETQ. The CDR3 here is CASSIPLAGGVDEQFF. The DNA read from the CDR3 is TGCGCCAGCAGCATACCCCTAGCGGGGGGAGTCGATGAG.

Comments on this clone: The read is 3 residues too short to cover the CDR3 end, so that end is filled in from the germline J gene. The rearrangement links TRBV6-1 to TRBJ1-5; D gene ambiguous. This CDR3 is built from 15 residues. The germline V gene encodes CDR1 MNHNS and CDR2 SASEGT. V gave up 0 bases and J gave up 9 bases, with 15 bases separating them. The CDR3 spells CASSEALYRVGPQHF. The sequenced part of the CDR3 DNA is TGTGCCAGCAGTGAAGCGCTCTATAGGGTCGGGCCC.

Details on this clone: The read gets to within 3 residues of the CDR3 end, and the germline J gene fills in the rest. The J gene is TRBJ2-3, the V gene TRBV5-1; D is possibly TRBD1 (5 bases). Germline lookup yields CDR1 SGHRS and CDR2 YFSETQ. The V and J ends lost 3 bases and 0 bases respectively, with 11 bases between them. The CDR3 is 15 amino acids. The covered CDR3 bases are TGCGCCAGCAGCTCGGACATACAAAGCACAGATACG. Encoded protein: CASSSDIQSTDT. In full, the CDR3 is CASSSDIQSTDTQYF. Variable domain in full (rest from reference TRBV5-1 and TRBJ2-3): KAGVTQTPRYLIKTRGQQVTLSCSPISGHRSVSWYQQTPGQGLQFLFEYFSETQRNKGNFPGRFSGRQFSNSRSEMNVSTLELGDSALYLCASSSDIQSTDTQYFGPGTRLTVL.